This TCR beta chain was captured by sequencing in a study of Graves' ophthalmopathy and Graves' hyperthyroidism. Whole-study findings and limits: In separating ophthalmopathy from stable hyperthyroidism, a 13-signature model achieved nearly 90% sensitivity and 81.08% specificity.

V was trimmed by 5 bases and J by 4 bases, leaving 15 bases between them. The CDR3 runs to 14 residues. Germline lookup yields CDR1 SGHVS and CDR2 FNYEAQ. This clonotype was observed at least ten times. Its antigen is not identified. Amplification of the TCR beta CDR3 regions used RNA transcripts (as template). HTBI primers were employed in first-round RT-PCR, then a second-round multiplex PCR followed. Via MiXCR, TCRdb re-called the multiplex PCR reads, giving one row per CDR3 protein. This sample yields some 400,000 distinct CDR3 sequences, of which approximately 20% are seen a single time; about 1.6% belongs to the top ten.

The sequence was collected from a woman under 30 with Graves' ophthalmopathy. The specimen was peripheral blood. The gene calls are TRBV7-6 and TRBJ2-7; the D gene is possibly TRBD2 (6 bases). For the CDR3, the DNA is TGTGCCAGCAGCCCCCTGGAGGGAGCGTACGAGCAGTACTTC. The encoded protein is CASSPLEGAYEQYF.